This T cell receptor beta chain was profiled in a study of blood T cell repertoires in COVID-19. Background on the study: From the United States, Italy and Spain came samples of acute and convalescent COVID-19. PBMCs, B-cell-depleted T cells, or T cells were the source of the cDNA or gDNA that made up the material.

Trimming took off 0 bases at V and 2 bases at J, with 9 bases between the two ends. Germline V CDR1 and CDR2: SGHDT, YYEEEE. The CDR3 contains 15 residues. This clone was recorded only once. Original processing notes: Amplification of reference gene primers provided the estimated nucleated cell counts. Generated by immunoSEQ multiplex PCR, the TCRdb table keeps only in-frame clones and is missing some. V, J and clone size are those of that table, while D and trimming were read from the DNA. Of about 160,000 clones listed, about 90% are singletons. Seattle cases were enrolled at active infection and followed longitudinally.

Material for sequencing was peripheral blood. This TCR was recovered from a man aged 25-45 years with COVID-19, enrolled during active disease. This chain joins TRBV5-6 and TRBJ2-1; D is undetermined. The CDR3 region is CASSLGGTAYNEQFF. CDR3 coding DNA: TGTGCCAGCAGCTTGGGTGGAACAGCCTACAATGAGCAGTTCTTC.